The 13 T cell receptor beta chains in this list originate from one sample, sequenced in a study of blood T cell repertoires in COVID-19. Assay used: immunoSEQ multiplex PCR; TCRdb lists only in-frame clones, some missing. The table records just under 350,000 clones, under 95% of them present only once. The sample consisted of peripheral blood. Receptors were obtained from a woman between 18 and 29 years old who had recovered from COVID-19.

This chain connects TRBV6-5 to TRBJ1-6; D might be TRBD1 (6 bases). Germline V gene data show CDR1 as MNHEY and CDR2 as SVGAGI. This CDR3 has 14 amino acids. Trimming stripped 4 bases from V and 6 bases from J, with 10 bases between. This CDR3 reads CASSFRQANSPLHF. The CDR3 DNA follows: TGTGCCAGCAGTTTCCGACAGGCTAATTCACCCCTCCACTTT.

The V and J genes are TRBV5-1 and TRBJ2-2, with TRBD1 identical over 7 bases. This CDR3 is 15 amino acids long. J gave up 4 bases and V 1 base, and 4 bases lay outside the gene matches. Germline values: CDR1 SGHRS, CDR2 YFSETQ. The CDR3 nucleotides read TGCGCCAGCAGCTTGCCGACAGGGAGCACCGGGGAGCTGTTTTTT. Its translation is CASSLPTGSTGELFF.

This clone has a single count. This chain connects TRBV6-2 or TRBV6-3 to TRBJ2-1; D is uncertain. The ends were cut back, 1 base at V and 5 bases at J, with 12 bases in the middle. In germline, CDR1 is MNHEY, CDR2 SVGEGT. This CDR3 is built from 15 residues. CDR3 sequence: CASSYLASYHNEQFF. For the CDR3, the DNA is TGTGCCAGCAGTTACTTGGCTAGTTACCACAATGAGCAGTTCTTC.

CDR3 nucleotide sequence: TGTGCCAGCAGTTTATCTCGGGAGGGCCTCGATGAGCAGTTCTTC. Protein sequence: CASSLSREGLDEQFF. The chain couples TRBV27 to TRBJ2-1; 8 nucleotides align to TRBD2. With 0 bases clipped from V and 8 bases from J, the junction kept 6 bases outside the gene matches. Germline V gene lookup returns CDR1 MNHEY and CDR2 SMNVEV (reference sequence). The CDR3 runs to 15 residues.

V and J are TRBV5-6 and TRBJ2-7; possibly TRBD1 for D (5 bases). Germline CDR1 SGHDT, CDR2 YYEEEE. The V end was cut by 2 bases, the J end by 1 base, with 16 bases between. This CDR3 contains 16 residues. The CDR3: CASSLRGARRSYEQYV. The CDR3 region has the DNA TGTGCCAGCAGCTTAAGGGGCGCGCGGAGATCCTACGAGCAGTACGTC.

J is TRBJ2-1 and V is TRBV5-1, with TRBD2 matching over 10 bases. V shed 0 bases and J 3 bases; nucleotides not matched to a gene: 0. The CDR3 length is 15 residues. In germline, CDR1 is SGHRS, CDR2 YFSETQ. The CDR3, as DNA: TGCGCCAGCAGCTTGGCTAGCGGGAGCTACAATGAGCAGTTCTTC. This encodes CASSLASGSYNEQFF.

V gene TRBV6-5 combines with J gene TRBJ2-1; TRBD2 matches 8 bases. With V trimmed by 4 bases and J by 8 bases, 4 bases remained unmatched. Germline V CDR1 and CDR2: MNHEY, SVGAGI. This CDR3 contains 13 residues. The DNA of the CDR3 is TGTGCCAGCAGTTTGGGACTAGTTGATGAGCAGTTCTTC. Its translation: CASSLGLVDEQFF.

The chain couples TRBV21-1 to TRBJ2-7; the table's D call, TRBD1, has no DNA check behind it. TRBV21-1 corresponds to a pseudogene. This CDR3 contains 14 residues. The CDR3: CASSKGQGSYEQYV. The CDR3 nucleotides read TGTGCCAGCAGCAAAGGACAGGGCTCCTACGAGCAGTACGTC.

The rearrangement joins TRBV10-3 to TRBJ1-5; no definite D call. With 3 bases removed from V and 0 bases from J, the gap between germline ends came to 21 bases. The CDR3 has 19 residues. Germline V gene lookup returns CDR1 ENHRY and CDR2 SYGVKD. The CDR3 DNA reads as TGTGCCATCAGTGATTTTAAAGACGTCGCAGGTCCTAGCAATCAGCCCCAGCATTTT. Translation: CAISDFKDVAGPSNQPQHF.

V and J are TRBV7-2 and TRBJ2-1; D uncertain. Trimming took 7 bases from V and 4 from J, leaving 20 bases between them. The V gene's germline CDR1 is SGHTA and CDR2 FQGNSA. CDR3 length equals 16 residues. The CDR3 loop is CASTATPPASYNEQFF. CDR3 coding DNA: TGTGCCAGCACCGCGACCCCTCCAGCGTCGTACAATGAGCAGTTCTTC.

The sample holds one count of this clone. The sample has other DNA sequences that encode this CDR3 too. The chain is built from TRBV6-5 and TRBJ1-2; D possibly corresponds to TRBD1 (6 bases). Trimming stripped 6 bases from V and 7 bases from J, with 9 bases between. This CDR3 has 11 amino acids. From germline, CDR1 is MNHEY and CDR2 SVGAGI. The CDR3 region is CASSSGVGYTF. The CDR3 DNA reads TGTGCCAGCAGCTCAGGGGTTGGCTACACCTTC.

This chain uses TRBV6-5 with TRBJ2-3; TRBD1 matches at 10 bases. Looked up from germline, CDR1 is MNHEY and CDR2 is SVGAGI. Germline trimming cut 5 bases from V and 6 bases from J; bases unmatched to any gene: 5. The CDR3 is 14 residues long. CDR3 loop: CASSRQGALDTQYF. Written as DNA, the CDR3 is TGTGCCAGCAGTCGACAGGGGGCGCTGGATACGCAGTATTTT.

The chain recombines TRBV19 with TRBJ2-1, with a tentative D call TRBD1 (6 bases). Per the germline V gene, CDR1 is LNHDA and CDR2 is SQIVND (reference sequence). Between the trimmed V and J ends, which lost 6 bases and 5 bases, there was a span of 8 bases. The CDR3 is 12 amino acids. The CDR3 coding sequence is TGTGCCAGTAGGGGGGCCCACAATGAGCAGTTCTTC. It yields the protein CASRGAHNEQFF.